The rows below give T cell receptor beta chains drawn from one sample of a study of T cells in localized non-small cell lung cancer. Clones were read by immunoSEQ multiplex PCR, and TCRdb kept only the in-frame ones, dropping some. This table has fewer than 40,000 clones, 93% appearing once. The specimen comprised peripheral blood, sampled before any cancer treatment. The source of these receptors is a female donor of 60 years or more with stage I lung adenocarcinoma. CDR3s include the opening cysteine and the closing phenylalanine or tryptophan. The D gene is left open where the match is weak. Some rows mark clone size as missing; the rest say once, few, many or name a class of expanded clone.

TRBD1	once	TRBV18	TRBJ1-1	CASSSTGGTGKAFF	TGTGCCAGCTCATCGACAGGGGGCACGGGAAAGGCTTTCTTT
NA	NA	TRBV10-3	TRBJ2-2	CAISEQGLTGELFF	TGTGCCATCAGTGAACAGGGCCTTACCGGGGAGCTGTTTTTT
NA	NA	TRBV30	TRBJ1-1	CAWSQTLTEAFF	TGTGCCTGGAGTCAGACTCTCACTGAAGCTTTCTTT
TRBD1	NA	TRBV28	TRBJ2-3	CASSLLGTGDTDTQYF	TGTGCCAGCAGTTTATTAGGGACAGGAGACACAGATACGCAGTATTTT
NA	few	TRBV29-1	TRBJ2-3	CRWRGPSDTQYF	TGCAGATGGAGGGGGCCCTCAGATACGCAGTATTTT
NA	NA	TRBV7-9	TRBJ2-1	CASSFYRAVSNEQFF	TGTGCCAGCAGCTTTTACAGGGCAGTTAGCAATGAGCAGTTCTTC
TRBD2	NA	TRBV4-3	TRBJ2-3	CASSQAERGPDTQYF	TGCGCCAGCAGCCAAGCAGAGCGGGGGCCAGATACGCAGTATTTT
NA	NA	TRBV25-1	TRBJ1-1	CASSPDYTEAFF	TGTGCCAGCAGTCCAGACTACACTGAAGCTTTCTTT
NA	NA	TRBV11-1	TRBJ2-1	CASLQGAGYNEQFF	TGTGCCAGCCTGCAGGGTGCGGGTTACAATGAGCAGTTCTTC
NA	NA	TRBV2	TRBJ1-5	CASSLGQRNQPQHF	TGTGCCAGCAGTCTTGGACAGCGCAATCAGCCCCAGCATTTT
NA	NA	TRBV9	TRBJ2-1	CASSVGRYNEQFF	TGTGCCAGCAGCGTAGGAAGATACAATGAGCAGTTCTTC
NA	NA	TRBV30	TRBJ1-1	CAWRRGTTEAFF	TGTGCCTGGAGGAGGGGGACCACTGAAGCTTTCTTT
NA	NA	TRBV4-3	TRBJ1-2	CASSQHGQLANYGYTF	TGCGCCAGCAGCCAACACGGACAGCTGGCTAACTATGGCTACACCTTC
NA	NA	TRBV11-3	TRBJ2-1	CASSPGGRVDEQFF	TGTGCCAGCAGCCCGGGCGGACGAGTTGATGAGCAGTTCTTC
TRBD2	NA	TRBV6-5	TRBJ2-7	CASRESGGAYYEQYF	TGTGCCAGCAGGGAAAGCGGGGGAGCCTACTACGAGCAGTACTTC
TRBD2	NA	TRBV7-2	TRBJ2-7	CASSLRRGSTKEQYF	TGTGCCAGCAGCTTAAGGCGGGGGTCTACTAAGGAGCAGTACTTC
NA	once	TRBV10-3	TRBJ1-2	CAISQDVYGYTF	TGTGCCATCAGTCAGGACGTCTATGGCTACACCTTC
NA	NA	TRBV28	TRBJ2-7	CASSSWGRGDEQYF	TGTGCCAGCAGTTCCTGGGGGCGCGGGGACGAGCAGTACTTC
TRBD1	NA	TRBV6-6	TRBJ1-1	CASSLTGGPTEAFF	TGTGCCAGCAGTCTGACAGGGGGTCCCACTGAAGCTTTCTTT
NA	NA	TRBV11-3	TRBJ1-2	CASSFGEVNYGYTF	TGTGCCAGCAGCTTTGGGGAGGTCAACTATGGCTACACCTTC
NA	NA	TRBV10-2	TRBJ1-5	CASRDGNQPQHF	TGCGCCAGCCGGGATGGCAATCAGCCCCAGCATTTT
TRBD2	once	TRBV7-2	TRBJ2-7	CASSLQGLAGEQYF	TGTGCCAGCAGCTTACAAGGACTAGCAGGGGAGCAGTACTTC
TRBD2	NA	TRBV27	TRBJ2-1	CASSLQGGGGINEQFF	TGTGCCAGCAGTCTCCAGGGTGGCGGGGGAATAAATGAGCAGTTCTTC
TRBD1	once	TRBV6-6	TRBJ2-5	CASWTGAETQYF	TGTGCCAGCTGGACAGGGGCAGAGACCCAGTACTTC
NA	NA	TRBV5-4	TRBJ2-3	CASSLGQRVASTDTQYF	TGTGCCAGCAGCTTAGGGCAGAGAGTGGCTAGCACAGATACGCAGTATTTT
NA	NA	TRBV10-2	TRBJ2-7	CASAMQGYYEQYF	TGCGCCAGCGCCATGCAGGGGTACTACGAGCAGTACTTC